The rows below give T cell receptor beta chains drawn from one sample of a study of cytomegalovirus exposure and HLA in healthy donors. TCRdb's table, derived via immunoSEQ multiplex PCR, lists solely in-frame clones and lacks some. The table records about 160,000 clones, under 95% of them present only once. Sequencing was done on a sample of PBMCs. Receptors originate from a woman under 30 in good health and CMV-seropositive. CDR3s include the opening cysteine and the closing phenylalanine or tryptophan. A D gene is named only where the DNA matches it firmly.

CDR3 protein: CASSFVGSVDTGELFF
J gene: TRBJ2-2
D gene: -
V gene: TRBV5-1

CDR3 protein: CASINTPRETQYF
J gene: TRBJ2-5
D gene: -
V gene: TRBV5-5

CDR3 protein: CASSFSGRAETQYF
J gene: TRBJ2-5
D gene: TRBD2
V gene: TRBV7-9

CDR3 protein: CASSILAATDTQYF
J gene: TRBJ2-3
D gene: TRBD2
V gene: TRBV19

CDR3 protein: CASSPVRTGGAAEAFF
J gene: TRBJ1-1
D gene: TRBD1
V gene: TRBV28

CDR3 protein: CASRWDREGNQPQHF
J gene: TRBJ1-5
D gene: TRBD1
V gene: TRBV6-5

CDR3 protein: CASTSGGASSGNTIYF
J gene: TRBJ1-3
D gene: -
V gene: TRBV5-1

CDR3 protein: CASSQDGTGATNQPQHF
J gene: TRBJ1-5
D gene: TRBD1
V gene: TRBV4-3

CDR3 protein: CASAFLLAGELGTDTQYF
J gene: TRBJ2-3
D gene: TRBD2
V gene: TRBV28

CDR3 protein: CSVEGLAGETWGQYF
J gene: TRBJ2-3
D gene: TRBD2
V gene: TRBV29-1

CDR3 protein: CASSLEQGRPEQFF
J gene: TRBJ2-1
D gene: -
V gene: TRBV11-3

CDR3 protein: CASSSTGDYGYTF
J gene: TRBJ1-2
D gene: TRBD1
V gene: TRBV27

CDR3 protein: CASSSGTSDYNEQFF
J gene: TRBJ2-1
D gene: TRBD2
V gene: TRBV7-9

CDR3 protein: CASSVEPGHLYGYTF
J gene: TRBJ1-2
D gene: -
V gene: TRBV6-4

CDR3 protein: CASSLALAGGSDTQYF
J gene: TRBJ2-3
D gene: TRBD2
V gene: TRBV5-4

CDR3 protein: CASSMGQGRFTDTQYF
J gene: TRBJ2-3
D gene: TRBD1
V gene: TRBV19

CDR3 protein: CASSLRTSGLVGEQFF
J gene: TRBJ2-1
D gene: TRBD2
V gene: TRBV28

CDR3 protein: CASSAQGAHEQYF
J gene: TRBJ2-7
D gene: -
V gene: TRBV2

CDR3 protein: CASSVSPAGGRNEQFF
J gene: TRBJ2-1
D gene: TRBD2
V gene: TRBV9

CDR3 protein: CASSLEMRGGIAGELFF
J gene: TRBJ2-2
D gene: TRBD2
V gene: TRBV5-6

CDR3 protein: CASSEVREPEFYGYTF
J gene: TRBJ1-2
D gene: -
V gene: TRBV6-1

CDR3 protein: CASSQPTSGGADQETQYF
J gene: TRBJ2-5
D gene: TRBD2
V gene: TRBV4-2

CDR3 protein: CATSRDLGTGAYEQYF
J gene: TRBJ2-7
D gene: TRBD1
V gene: TRBV15

CDR3 protein: CASSLASGGINEQFF
J gene: TRBJ2-1
D gene: TRBD2
V gene: TRBV7-6